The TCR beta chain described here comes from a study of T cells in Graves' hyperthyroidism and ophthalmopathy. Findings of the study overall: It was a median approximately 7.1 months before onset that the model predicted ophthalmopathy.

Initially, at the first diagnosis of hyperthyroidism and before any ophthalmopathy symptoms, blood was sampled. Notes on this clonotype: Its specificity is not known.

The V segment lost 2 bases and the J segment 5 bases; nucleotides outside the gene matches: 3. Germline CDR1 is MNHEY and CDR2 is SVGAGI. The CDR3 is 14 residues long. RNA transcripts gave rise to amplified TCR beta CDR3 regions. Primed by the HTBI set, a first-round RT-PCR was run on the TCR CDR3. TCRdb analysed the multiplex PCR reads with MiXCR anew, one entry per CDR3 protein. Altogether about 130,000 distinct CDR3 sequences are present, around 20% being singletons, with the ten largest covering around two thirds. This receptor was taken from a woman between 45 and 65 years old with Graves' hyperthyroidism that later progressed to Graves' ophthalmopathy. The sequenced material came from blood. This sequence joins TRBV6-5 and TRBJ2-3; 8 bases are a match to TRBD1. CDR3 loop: CASSYQGAVDTQYF. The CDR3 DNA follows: TGTGCCAGCAGTTACCAGGGGGCCGTAGATACGCAGTATTTT.